The 30 T cell receptor beta chains below come from one sample, sequenced in a study of cytomegalovirus exposure and HLA in healthy donors. Amplification used 60 Vbeta primers and 13 Jbeta primers. Data came from immunoSEQ multiplex PCR; TCRdb stores just in-frame clones and leaves some out. The sample consists of over 50,000 clones, about 80% of them appearing once. Sequenced input: PBMCs. The receptor set was obtained from a man between 35 and 55 years old in good health and CMV-seronegative.

V usage is TRBV7-9 and J usage is TRBJ1-2, with 9 nucleotides matching TRBD1. After removal of 1 base from V and 4 bases from J, the junction contained 1 base not matched to a gene. The V gene's germline CDR1 is SEHNR and CDR2 FQNEAQ (reference sequence). This CDR3 region has 14 residues. The CDR3 bases are TGTGCCAGCAGCTTAGGGGACAGGGTCTATGGCTACACCTTC. Amino acids: CASSLGDRVYGYTF.

V is TRBV2 and J is TRBJ2-5; 11 bases match TRBD2. Germline V CDR1 and CDR2: SNHLY, FYNNEI. J gave up 5 bases and V 8 bases, and 7 bases lay outside the gene matches. The CDR3 spans 14 residues. The CDR3 nucleotides read TGTGCCAGCGTAGCGGGGGGGCCAGGGGAGACCCAGTACTTC. This encodes CASVAGGPGETQYF.

In this sample, this clone turned up once. The chain joins TRBV7-6 to TRBJ2-5; TRBD2 aligns across 11 bases. V shed 2 bases and J 5 bases; nucleotides not matched to a gene: 10. There are 17 residues in the CDR3. Germline CDR1 is SGHVS and CDR2 is FNYEAQ. The CDR3 loop is CASSLNIAGGHGETQYF. In DNA, the CDR3 is TGTGCCAGCAGCTTAAATATAGCGGGGGGGCATGGGGAGACCCAGTACTTC.

CDR3 nucleotide sequence: TGTGCCTGGAGGGGACAGCCGAACACCGGGGAGCTGTTTTTT. It specifies CAWRGQPNTGELFF. V is TRBV30 and J is TRBJ2-2; TRBD1 aligns across 7 bases. V shed 3 bases, J shed 0 bases, and the junction held 1 base outside the gene matches. Germline CDR1 reads GTSNPN; CDR2 reads SVGIG (reference sequence). The CDR3 consists of 14 residues.

The chain couples TRBV28 to TRBJ1-2; the match to TRBD1 covers 11 bases. Germline loops: CDR1 MDHEN, CDR2 SYDVKM. The junction had 7 bases not matched to a gene; V was cut back by 6 bases and J by 4 bases. The CDR3 runs 15 residues. CDR3 sequence reads: CASREPGTGGYGYTF. CDR3 DNA: TGTGCCAGCAGAGAACCCGGGACAGGGGGCTATGGCTACACCTTC.

Only one count was recorded for this clone. The germline gene is not matched at one end of the junction; a read error may be the cause. The CDR3 region is CASSPGNLNTEALF. CDR3 sequence (DNA): TGTGCCAGCAGCCCGGGGAATTTGAACACTGAAGCTCTCTTT. V usage is TRBV7-9 and J usage is TRBJ1-1, with unresolved D. Germline-derived CDR1 and CDR2 are SEHNR and FQNEAQ (reference sequence). CDR3 length: 14 amino acids.

This clone has just a few counts. The rearrangement joins TRBV6-1 to TRBJ1-5; the match to TRBD1 covers 7 bases. This CDR3 spans 14 amino acids. After removal of 2 bases from V and 7 bases from J, the junction contained 5 bases not matched to a gene. Looked up from germline, CDR1 is MNHNS and CDR2 is SASEGT. This chain's CDR3 is CASSERGGAQPQHF. CDR3 bases: TGTGCCAGCAGTGAAAGAGGGGGCGCGCAGCCCCAGCATTTT.

The chain combines TRBV28 with TRBJ1-2; possibly TRBD1 for D (6 bases). The CDR3 contains 17 residues. Trimming left V 4 bases short and J 7 bases short, with 25 bases between. CDR1 MDHEN and CDR2 SYDVKM come from the germline V gene. The CDR3 is CASSYSTGPVLGGGYTF. The CDR3 nucleotides read TGTGCCAGCAGTTATTCGACAGGACCGGTTTTAGGGGGTGGCTACACCTTC.

V and J are TRBV7-8 and TRBJ2-3; 11 bases are shared with TRBD2. The CDR3 covers 18 residues. Germline V lookup: CDR1 SGHVS, CDR2 FQNEAQ. The J segment lost 4 bases and the V segment lost 1 base, leaving 10 bases of the junction unmatched. The CDR3 DNA sequence: TGTGCCAGCAGCTTAGTTCCGACTAGCGGGGTTGGGCCAGATACGCAGTATTTT. Encoded protein: CASSLVPTSGVGPDTQYF.

V is TRBV7-9 and J is TRBJ2-2, with TRBD1 matching over 8 bases. Germline CDR1 reads SEHNR; CDR2 reads FQNEAQ (reference sequence). V shed 7 bases, J shed 6 bases, and the junction held 4 bases outside the gene matches. This CDR3 is 13 amino acids long. The CDR3 protein is CASTFRGPGELFF. CDR3 coding DNA: TGTGCCAGCACCTTCAGGGGGCCCGGGGAGCTGTTTTTT.

This chain connects TRBV5-4 to TRBJ1-1; possibly TRBD1 for D (6 bases). V was shortened by 4 bases and J by 6 bases, with 19 bases between the two germline ends. Germline V gene lookup returns CDR1 SGHNT and CDR2 YYREEE (reference sequence). The CDR3 runs to 15 residues. This CDR3 reads CASSPGDGGPSEAFF. CDR3 DNA: TGTGCCAGCAGCCCTGGGGATGGGGGCCCCTCTGAAGCTTTCTTT.

The chain uses TRBV7-9 and TRBJ1-2; D is possibly TRBD1 (6 bases). V was pared by 4 bases and J by 5 bases, with 11 bases between. This CDR3 contains 13 residues. Germline assignment: CDR1 SEHNR and CDR2 FQNEAQ (reference sequence). The CDR3 protein is CASSYRDNYGYTF. For the CDR3, the DNA is TGTGCCAGCAGCTACCGGGACAATTATGGCTACACCTTC.

Note on this clone: The same CDR3 is also encoded by other DNA sequences in this sample. The chain carries TRBV30 and TRBJ2-7; 8 positions agree with TRBD1. This CDR3 has 14 amino acids. The V gene end was trimmed by 2 bases and the J gene end by 3 bases; junction bases not matched to a gene: 6. Germline loops: CDR1 GTSNPN, CDR2 SVGIG (reference sequence). The CDR3 spells CAWSRGTGDYEQYV. CDR3 coding DNA: TGTGCCTGGAGTCGAGGGACAGGTGACTACGAGCAGTACGTC.

This clone has more than one count but fewer than ten. The chain carries TRBV27 and TRBJ2-1, with 15 bases lining up with TRBD2. The trim removed 3 bases at V and 0 bases at J, leaving 6 bases unmatched. Germline V gene sequence: CDR1 MNHEY, CDR2 SMNVEV (reference sequence). CDR3 size: 19 residues. The CDR3 nucleotides are TGTGCCAGCAGTTTCATAGGACTAGCGGGGGGGCTCTCCTACAATGAGCAGTTCTTC. Its translation is CASSFIGLAGGLSYNEQFF.

The rearrangement uses TRBV19 and TRBJ1-5; maybe TRBD1 (5 bases). Trimming removed 1 base from V and 2 bases from J, with 12 bases in between. The CDR3 loop spans 16 amino acids. Germline lookup yields CDR1 LNHDA and CDR2 SQIVND (reference sequence). The CDR3 sequence is CASSIVGAPGNQPQHF. The DNA for the CDR3 is TGTGCCAGTAGTATAGTTGGGGCGCCGGGCAATCAGCCCCAGCATTTT.

This chain uses TRBV30 with TRBJ2-2; 14 bases fit TRBD2. J lost 7 bases, V lost 3 bases, and 7 bases had no gene match. The V gene's germline CDR1 is GTSNPN and CDR2 SVGIG (reference sequence). This CDR3 contains 16 residues. CDR3 coding DNA: TGTGCCTGGAGCGGACTAGCGGGGGGTGGTAACGGGGAGCTGTTTTTT. Its protein is CAWSGLAGGGNGELFF.

This chain links TRBV6-5 with TRBJ1-2, with D perhaps TRBD1 (6 bases). Trimming left V 2 bases short and J 5 bases short, with 12 bases between. Germline V gene data show CDR1 as MNHEY and CDR2 as SVGAGI. This CDR3 is built from 14 residues. The CDR3 nucleotides are TGTGCCAGCAGTTACGGACAGAAGGGATATGGCTACACCTTC. Its translation is CASSYGQKGYGYTF.

The chain joins TRBV5-1 to TRBJ1-6, with 7 bases identical to TRBD1. V shed 3 bases and J 8 bases; nucleotides not matched to a gene: 5. This CDR3 contains 14 residues. CDR1 is SGHRS and CDR2 is YFSETQ in the germline V gene. Written as DNA, the CDR3 is TGCGCCAGCAGCTCAAGACAGGGTTATTCACCCCTCCACTTT. This encodes CASSSRQGYSPLHF. Full variable domain (rest looked up from reference TRBV5-1 and TRBJ1-6): KAGVTQTPRYLIKTRGQQVTLSCSPISGHRSVSWYQQTPGQGLQFLFEYFSETQRNKGNFPGRFSGRQFSNSRSEMNVSTLELGDSALYLCASSSRQGYSPLHFGNGTRLTVT.

The chain joins TRBV6-1 to TRBJ1-5; possibly TRBD1 for D (6 bases). The ends were cut back, 7 bases at V and 4 bases at J, with 14 bases in the middle. Germline loops: CDR1 MNHNS, CDR2 SASEGT. The CDR3 sequence is 14 residues long. CDR3 sequence: CASKSGTTNQPQHF. CDR3 sequence (DNA): TGTGCCAGCAAATCCGGGACAACGAATCAGCCCCAGCATTTT.

The chain recombines TRBV30 with TRBJ1-6; D remains unclear. The germline CDR1 and CDR2 sequences are GTSNPN and SVGIG (reference sequence). This CDR3 region has 13 residues. Trimming took off 0 bases at V and 7 bases at J, with 7 bases between the two ends. As DNA, the CDR3 is TGTGCCTGGAGTGTACCCGGGAATTCACCCCTCCACTTT. Its protein product is CAWSVPGNSPLHF.

In nucleotides, the CDR3 is TGTGCCACCAGCAGAGGCCCGGGGGGGAGGGGGACAGATACGCAGTATTTT. Its translation is CATSRGPGGRGTDTQYF. The chain has TRBV15 and TRBJ2-3; the match to TRBD2 covers 8 bases. The CDR3 is made up of 17 amino acids. Germline values: CDR1 LNHNV, CDR2 YYDKDF (reference sequence). The junction had 9 bases not matched to a gene; V was cut back by 1 base and J by 3 bases.

V and J are TRBV6-5 and TRBJ1-5; TRBD1 matches 7 bases. The CDR3 has 14 residues. V shed 6 bases, J shed 3 bases, and the junction held 5 bases outside the gene matches. The germline gives CDR1 MNHEY, CDR2 SVGAGI. The CDR3 DNA reads TGTGCCAGCAGCCGGGGACAGTTCAATCAGCCCCAGCATTTT. This translates into CASSRGQFNQPQHF.

The rearrangement joins TRBV5-1 to TRBJ2-2; D remains ambiguous. CDR3 length: 14 amino acids. Germline CDR1 is SGHRS and CDR2 is YFSETQ. V was cut by 0 bases and J by 2 bases, with 5 bases left in between. In DNA, the CDR3 is TGCGCCAGCAGCTTGGGACTTAACACCGGGGAGCTGTTTTTT. Translated: CASSLGLNTGELFF.

J is TRBJ1-2 and V is TRBV6-1; D is perhaps TRBD1 (5 bases). CDR1 and CDR2 from the germline V gene are MNHNS and SASEGT. V lost 7 bases, J lost 4 bases, and 13 bases lay in between. The CDR3 loop spans 13 amino acids. CDR3 nucleotides: TGTGCCAGCAACCCGACAGAGATCTATGGCTACACCTTC. This codes for CASNPTEIYGYTF.

The chain joins TRBV7-2 to TRBJ2-3, with a weak D call TRBD1 (5 bases). Germline V gene lookup returns CDR1 SGHTA and CDR2 FQGNSA. The CDR3 contains 16 residues. V gave up 5 bases and J gave up 5 bases, with 20 bases separating them. CDR3 residues: CASSHRQYPAGDTQYF. The CDR3, as DNA: TGTGCCAGCAGCCACCGACAGTACCCTGCCGGAGATACGCAGTATTTT.

The rearrangement uses TRBV7-2 and TRBJ1-6, with a possible D match to TRBD1 (5 bases). Germline CDR1 reads SGHTA; CDR2 reads FQGNSA. The CDR3 has 14 residues. The V end lost 5 bases, the J end lost 9 bases, and 14 bases lay between the germline ends. CDR3 residues: CASSPRVSGSPLHF. Written as DNA, the CDR3 is TGTGCCAGCAGCCCCAGGGTTTCTGGTTCACCCCTCCACTTT. Drawing the rest from reference TRBV7-2 and TRBJ1-6, the complete variable domain is GAGVSQSPSNKVTEKGKDVELRCDPISGHTALYWYRQSLGQGLEFLIYFQGNSAPDKSGLPSDRFSAERTGGSVSTLTIQRTQQEDSAVYLCASSPRVSGSPLHFGNGTRLTVT.

The rearrangement uses TRBV28 and TRBJ1-5; D perhaps matches TRBD1 (6 bases). The V gene lost 2 bases and the J gene lost 3 bases, with 20 bases spanning the gap. Looked up from germline, CDR1 is MDHEN and CDR2 is SYDVKM. This CDR3 region has 18 residues. CDR3 residues: CASSLPVSVGTNNQPQHF. The CDR3 nucleotides are TGTGCCAGCAGTTTACCGGTTAGCGTTGGGACAAACAATCAGCCCCAGCATTTT.

This clone was counted between two and nine times. The chain uses TRBV9 and TRBJ1-2; the match to TRBD1 covers 7 bases. V trimming: 0 bases; J trimming: 2 bases; junction bases outside the gene matches: 1. Germline-derived CDR1 and CDR2 are SGDLS and YYNGEE. This CDR3 spans 14 amino acids. CDR3 coding DNA: TGTGCCAGCAGCGTAGAGGGGGCAAACTATGGCTACACCTTC. Protein: CASSVEGANYGYTF.

The V call is TRBV27, the J call TRBJ1-2; 10 bases are shared with TRBD1. Losses at the gene ends were 8 bases for V and 7 bases for J; bases not matched to a gene: 13. The length of the CDR3 is 15 residues. CDR1 and CDR2 (germline): MNHEY, SMNVEV (reference sequence). The CDR3 loop is CASALDRGRRGGYTF. In DNA form, the CDR3 reads TGTGCCAGCGCCTTAGACAGGGGGCGGAGGGGTGGCTACACCTTC.

The V call is TRBV2, the J call TRBJ1-1; the D gene is possibly TRBD1 (6 bases). Trimming shortened V by 9 bases and J by 2 bases, and 10 bases separated the two germline ends. Germline V gene data show CDR1 as SNHLY and CDR2 as FYNNEI. The length of the CDR3 is 12 residues. The CDR3 DNA is TGTGCCAGGAAGACAGGTAACACTGAAGCTTTCTTT. Translating gives CARKTGNTEAFF.